These T cell receptor beta chains were read from a single sample in a study of graft-versus-host responses after intestinal transplantation. The method was immunoSEQ multiplex PCR; TCRdb's version includes in-frame clones alone and lacks a portion of them. The table includes about 54,000 clones, roughly 89% detected once. The sequencing used PBMCs, collected nearly 670 days after intestinal transplant. All receptors come from a human patient who received an intestinal transplant, so some T cells may come from the graft donor. CDR3s include the opening cysteine and the closing phenylalanine or tryptophan. The D gene is left open where the match is weak. Size is omitted from some rows. Given values are once, few, many or a class for expanded clones.

j_call: TRBJ1-1
v_call: TRBV7-9
d_call: .
clone_size: .
cdr3_aa: CASGPHVQNQNTEAFF
cdr3_nt: TGTGCCAGCGGACCCCACGTACAGAACCAGAACACTGAAGCTTTCTTT

j_call: TRBJ1-5
v_call: TRBV19
d_call: .
clone_size: .
cdr3_aa: CASSIDGYSNQPQHF
cdr3_nt: TGTGCCAGTAGTATCGACGGTTATAGCAATCAGCCCCAGCATTTT

j_call: TRBJ2-3
v_call: TRBV5-1
d_call: .
clone_size: .
cdr3_aa: CASKFEGTDTQYF
cdr3_nt: TGCGCCAGCAAATTCGAGGGCACAGATACGCAGTATTTT

j_call: TRBJ2-7
v_call: TRBV5-4
d_call: .
clone_size: .
cdr3_aa: CASSLDLSEYEQYF
cdr3_nt: TGTGCCAGCAGCTTGGACTTAAGCGAGTACGAGCAGTACTTC

j_call: TRBJ2-7
v_call: TRBV2
d_call: TRBD2
clone_size: .
cdr3_aa: CASSPRTGGYEQYF
cdr3_nt: TGTGCCAGCAGTCCCCGGACGGGAGGCTACGAGCAGTACTTC

j_call: TRBJ2-3
v_call: TRBV6-5
d_call: TRBD2
clone_size: .
cdr3_aa: CATQEVAGATDTQYF
cdr3_nt: TGTGCCACCCAGGAGGTAGCGGGGGCCACAGATACGCAGTATTTT

j_call: TRBJ2-7
v_call: TRBV5-1
d_call: .
clone_size: .
cdr3_aa: CASSRDDSYEQYF
cdr3_nt: TGCGCCAGCAGTCGGGACGATTCCTACGAGCAGTACTTC

j_call: TRBJ2-2
v_call: TRBV9
d_call: TRBD1
clone_size: .
cdr3_aa: CAEGGPAGELFF
cdr3_nt: TGTGCCGAAGGGGGCCCGGCCGGGGAGCTGTTTTTT

j_call: TRBJ2-3
v_call: TRBV7-2
d_call: TRBD2
clone_size: .
cdr3_aa: CASSPRLRLAADTQYF
cdr3_nt: TGTGCCAGCAGCCCCCGCTTGCGACTAGCGGCAGATACGCAGTATTTT

j_call: TRBJ2-1
v_call: TRBV4-1
d_call: .
clone_size: .
cdr3_aa: CASSRGGPWRSEQFF
cdr3_nt: TGCGCCAGCAGCCGTGGGGGTCCGTGGAGGTCCGAGCAGTTCTTC

j_call: TRBJ2-3
v_call: TRBV5-1
d_call: .
clone_size: .
cdr3_aa: CASSPLPPGPTDTQYF
cdr3_nt: TGCGCCAGCAGCCCTCTCCCCCCGGGGCCCACAGATACGCAGTATTTT

j_call: TRBJ2-1
v_call: TRBV11-2
d_call: .
clone_size: .
cdr3_aa: CASSFISSYNEQFF
cdr3_nt: TGTGCCAGCAGCTTCATAAGCTCCTACAATGAGCAGTTCTTC

j_call: TRBJ1-3
v_call: TRBV5-4
d_call: .
clone_size: .
cdr3_aa: CASSLTASGNTIYF
cdr3_nt: TGTGCCAGCAGCTTAACAGCTTCTGGAAACACCATATATTTT

j_call: TRBJ2-2
v_call: TRBV9
d_call: .
clone_size: .
cdr3_aa: CASSVLGGKAGELFF
cdr3_nt: TGTGCCAGCAGCGTATTGGGAGGTAAAGCCGGGGAGCTGTTTTTT

j_call: TRBJ1-4
v_call: TRBV5-1
d_call: .
clone_size: .
cdr3_aa: CASSSDSEEEKLFF
cdr3_nt: TGCGCCAGCAGCTCGGACAGCGAGGAGGAAAAACTGTTTTTT

j_call: TRBJ2-3
v_call: TRBV5-1
d_call: .
clone_size: .
cdr3_aa: CASEVTGDSTDTQYF
cdr3_nt: TGCGCCAGCGAGGTTACGGGGGACAGCACAGATACGCAGTATTTT

j_call: TRBJ2-2
v_call: TRBV5-4
d_call: TRBD1
clone_size: .
cdr3_aa: CASSPDRGLITSYGELFF
cdr3_nt: TGTGCCAGCAGCCCGGACAGGGGGCTTATCACCAGCTACGGGGAGCTGTTTTTT

j_call: TRBJ1-2
v_call: TRBV2
d_call: .
clone_size: .
cdr3_aa: CASSAQEKSGYTF
cdr3_nt: TGTGCCAGCAGTGCACAGGAAAAGAGTGGCTACACCTTC

j_call: TRBJ1-6
v_call: TRBV9
d_call: .
clone_size: .
cdr3_aa: CASSARQNNDGGRWSPLHF
cdr3_nt: TGTGCCAGCAGCGCCCGACAGAACAACGACGGGGGGAGGTGGTCACCCCTCCACTTT

j_call: TRBJ1-3
v_call: TRBV19
d_call: .
clone_size: few
cdr3_aa: CASAAGGNTIYF
cdr3_nt: TGTGCCAGTGCGGCAGGGGGAAACACCATATATTTT

j_call: TRBJ1-5
v_call: TRBV9
d_call: .
clone_size: .
cdr3_aa: CASSVVVWVCGNQPQHF
cdr3_nt: TGTGCCAGCAGCGTAGTGGTTTGGGTTTGCGGCAATCAGCCCCAGCATTTT

j_call: TRBJ2-2
v_call: TRBV7-9
d_call: .
clone_size: .
cdr3_aa: CASSPSLGADANTGELFF
cdr3_nt: TGTGCCAGCAGCCCATCCCTCGGGGCGGACGCGAACACCGGGGAGCTGTTTTTT

j_call: TRBJ2-2
v_call: TRBV5-1
d_call: .
clone_size: .
cdr3_aa: CASSLGTGPGTGELFF
cdr3_nt: TGCGCCAGCAGCTTGGGCACAGGGCCCGGGACCGGGGAGCTGTTTTTT

j_call: TRBJ1-5
v_call: TRBV12-5
d_call: TRBD1
clone_size: .
cdr3_aa: CASGPPTGNSNQPQHF
cdr3_nt: TGTGCTAGTGGCCCTCCGACAGGGAACAGCAATCAGCCCCAGCATTTT

j_call: TRBJ1-3
v_call: TRBV2
d_call: .
clone_size: .
cdr3_aa: CASRTTGFGGNTIYF
cdr3_nt: TGTGCCAGCAGGACTACAGGGTTTGGTGGAAACACCATATATTTT

j_call: TRBJ2-7
v_call: TRBV6-5
d_call: TRBD2
clone_size: once
cdr3_aa: CASRGSSGGAYEQYF
cdr3_nt: TGTGCCAGCAGGGGATCTAGCGGGGGGGCTTACGAGCAGTACTTC

j_call: TRBJ2-1
v_call: TRBV4-1
d_call: TRBD2
clone_size: .
cdr3_aa: CASSLRTSPYNEQFF
cdr3_nt: TGCGCCAGCAGCCTACGGACTAGCCCTTACAATGAGCAGTTCTTC

j_call: TRBJ2-2
v_call: TRBV14
d_call: .
clone_size: .
cdr3_aa: CASSPRQTYTGELFF
cdr3_nt: TGTGCCAGCAGCCCCCGACAGACCTACACCGGGGAGCTGTTTTTT

j_call: TRBJ2-7
v_call: TRBV4-1
d_call: TRBD1
clone_size: .
cdr3_aa: CASSQVGQGAQEQYF
cdr3_nt: TGCGCCAGCAGCCAAGTAGGCCAGGGGGCGCAGGAGCAGTACTTC

j_call: TRBJ2-3
v_call: TRBV6-5
d_call: .
clone_size: .
cdr3_aa: CASSARDLADTQYF
cdr3_nt: TGTGCCAGCAGCGCAAGGGACCTGGCAGATACGCAGTATTTT

j_call: TRBJ2-5
v_call: TRBV27
d_call: TRBD1
clone_size: .
cdr3_aa: CASSLETGGRGTQYF
cdr3_nt: TGTGCCAGCAGTTTAGAGACAGGGGGCAGGGGGACCCAGTACTTC

j_call: TRBJ1-2
v_call: TRBV27
d_call: .
clone_size: .
cdr3_aa: CASSLFAGFYGYTF
cdr3_nt: TGTGCCAGCAGTTTATTCGCAGGGTTCTATGGCTACACCTTC

j_call: TRBJ2-5
v_call: TRBV18
d_call: .
clone_size: .
cdr3_aa: CASSPYEPRGETQYF
cdr3_nt: TGTGCCAGCTCACCATATGAACCCCGGGGAGAGACCCAGTACTTC

j_call: TRBJ2-3
v_call: TRBV5-1
d_call: TRBD2
clone_size: .
cdr3_aa: CASSLGVSGGYTDTQYF
cdr3_nt: TGCGCCAGCAGCTTGGGGGTTAGCGGGGGCTACACAGATACGCAGTATTTT

j_call: TRBJ1-2
v_call: TRBV2
d_call: TRBD1
clone_size: .
cdr3_aa: CANRRQGAFYGYTF
cdr3_nt: TGTGCCAACCGAAGACAGGGAGCCTTCTATGGCTACACCTTC

j_call: TRBJ2-1
v_call: TRBV2
d_call: .
clone_size: .
cdr3_aa: CARQGSYNEQFF
cdr3_nt: TGTGCCAGACAGGGATCCTACAATGAGCAGTTCTTC